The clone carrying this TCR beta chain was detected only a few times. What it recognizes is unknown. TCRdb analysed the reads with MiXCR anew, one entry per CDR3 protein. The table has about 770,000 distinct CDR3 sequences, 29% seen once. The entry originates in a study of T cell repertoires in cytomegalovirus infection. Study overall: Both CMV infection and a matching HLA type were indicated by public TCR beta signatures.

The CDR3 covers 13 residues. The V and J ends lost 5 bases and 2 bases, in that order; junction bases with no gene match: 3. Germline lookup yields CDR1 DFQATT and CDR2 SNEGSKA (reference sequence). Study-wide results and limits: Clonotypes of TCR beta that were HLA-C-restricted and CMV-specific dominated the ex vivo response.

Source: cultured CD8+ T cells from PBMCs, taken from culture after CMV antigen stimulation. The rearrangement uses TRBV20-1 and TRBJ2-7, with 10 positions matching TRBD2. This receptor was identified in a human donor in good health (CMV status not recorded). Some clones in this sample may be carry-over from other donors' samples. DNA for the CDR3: TGCAGTGCTTGGACTAGCGGAACCTACGAGCAGTACGTC. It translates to CSAWTSGTYEQYV.